The 18 T cell receptor beta chains below were found in one sample sequenced in a study of CD8 T cells in ankylosing spondylitis. These TCRs' antigens remain unknown. Study-wide results and limits: There was a TCR beta motif, made of several highly homologous variants, that appeared characteristic of ankylosing spondylitis blood.

A single record per CDR3 protein comes from TCRdb applying MiXCR to the 5' RACE reads. The sample includes 750,000 to 850,000 distinct CDR3 sequences, 12% seen only once; the top ten take 0.45% to 0.6%. Specimen: blood, either unsorted or a sorted T cell fraction (not recorded which). Receptors originate from a male donor with ankylosing spondylitis.

This clonotype came up a few times. This chain joins TRBV6-1 and TRBJ2-7; D may be TRBD1 or TRBD2 (5 bases each). Deletions cut 6 bases from V and 2 bases from J, with 17 bases between. Germline CDR1 MNHNS, CDR2 SASEGT. The CDR3 loop spans 15 amino acids. CDR3 amino acids: CASRWGISGPYEQYF. The CDR3, as DNA: TGTGCCAGCAGGTGGGGGATTTCGGGTCCCTACGAGCAGTACTTC.

This clonotype was observed at least ten times. The rearrangement joins TRBV5-1 to TRBJ2-7, with D possibly matching TRBD1 (6 bases). The CDR3 totals 15 residues. Germline values: CDR1 SGHRS, CDR2 YFSETQ. The germline V and J ends were trimmed by 0 bases and 0 bases, with 10 bases remaining between them. This CDR3 reads CASSLEVGGSYEQYF. In DNA, the CDR3 is TGCGCCAGCAGCTTGGAGGTAGGGGGCTCCTACGAGCAGTACTTC.

This clonotype was counted between two and nine times. The chain recombines TRBV15 with TRBJ1-2; D possibly corresponds to TRBD1 (6 bases). V dropped 4 bases and J dropped 4 bases, with 19 bases sitting between them. CDR3 length: 16 amino acids. Germline CDR1 reads LNHNV; CDR2 reads YYDKDF (reference sequence). CDR3 coding DNA: TGTGCCACCAGCACCAACCTCAGGGGCGCGAGCTATGGCTACACCTTC. This gives the protein CATSTNLRGASYGYTF.

The rearrangement joins TRBV20-1 to TRBJ2-3, with D possibly being TRBD2 (6 bases). Per germline, CDR1 DFQATT and CDR2 SNEGSKA (reference sequence). Trimming shortened V by 6 bases and J by 3 bases, and 16 bases separated the two germline ends. The CDR3 extends over 14 amino acids. CDR3: CSAWDWRKTDTQYF. The CDR3 coding sequence is TGCAGTGCATGGGACTGGCGAAAAACAGATACGCAGTATTTT.

At least ten counts were recorded for this clonotype. The V and J genes are TRBV20-1 and TRBJ1-2; D gene unclear. This CDR3 contains 12 residues. V was cut by 6 bases and J by 4 bases, with 12 bases left in between. Per germline, CDR1 DFQATT and CDR2 SNEGSKA (reference sequence). The CDR3, as DNA: TGCAGTGCCGGGCGTCGGACCTATGGCTACACCTTC. It is translated as CSAGRRTYGYTF.

The J gene is TRBJ1-2, the V gene TRBV20-1; D is ambiguous. The CDR3 length is 14 residues. Per the germline V gene, CDR1 is DFQATT and CDR2 is SNEGSKA (reference sequence). Trimming removed 2 bases at V and 1 base at J, with 11 bases between. Here the CDR3 DNA reads TGCAGTGCTAGACGGCAGTTACTTAACTATGGCTACACCTTC. Translation gives CSARRQLLNYGYTF.

This clonotype was found many times. The chain couples TRBV6-5 to TRBJ1-5, with D unresolved. With 8 bases removed from V and 0 bases from J, the gap between germline ends came to 11 bases. From germline, CDR1 is MNHEY and CDR2 SVGAGI. This CDR3 has 14 residues. The CDR3 nucleotides read TGTGCCAGCGCAAGGACCTATAGCAATCAGCCCCAGCATTTT. Residues: CASARTYSNQPQHF.

There are many counts of this clonotype. V usage is TRBV29-1 and J usage is TRBJ1-2, with D possibly matching TRBD1 (5 bases). V shed 3 bases and J shed 3 bases, with 17 bases lying between them. Germline assignment: CDR1 SQVTM and CDR2 ANQGSEA. This CDR3 region has 15 residues. In DNA, the CDR3 is TGCAGCGTTGACCGCCCTCGCAGGGCCGACTATGGCTACACCTTC. It is translated as CSVDRPRRADYGYTF. The full variable domain, its missing parts supplied by reference TRBV29-1 and TRBJ1-2, is SAVISQKPSRDICQRGTSLTIQCQVDSQVTMMFWYRQQPGQSLTLIATANQGSEATYESGFVIDKFPISRPNLTFSTLTVSNMSPEDSSIYLCSVDRPRRADYGYTFGSGTRLTVV.

In this sample, this clonotype turned up a few times. The V and J genes are TRBV20-1 and TRBJ1-6, with TRBD1 matching over 10 bases. The CDR3 has 15 amino acids. Germline V CDR1 and CDR2: DFQATT, SNEGSKA (reference sequence). The ends lost 6 bases at V and 11 bases at J; junction bases unmatched: 13. This chain's CDR3 is CSARASGTGDAPLHF. The CDR3 nucleotides read TGCAGTGCCCGAGCCTCCGGGACAGGGGACGCACCCCTCCACTTT.

In this sample, this clonotype turned up a few times. V usage is TRBV20-1 and J usage is TRBJ2-5; D unclear. This CDR3 contains 13 residues. Germline values: CDR1 DFQATT, CDR2 SNEGSKA (reference sequence). V dropped 3 bases and J dropped 1 base, with 9 bases sitting between them. In DNA form, the CDR3 reads TGCAGTGCTAGCGGCCCAGGCCAAGAGACCCAGTACTTC. Encoded protein: CSASGPGQETQYF.

The sample holds many counts of this clonotype. V usage is TRBV5-1 and J usage is TRBJ1-4, with D possibly matching TRBD1 (5 bases). V lost 6 bases, J lost 5 bases, and 14 bases lay in between. The CDR3 is 14 residues long. From germline, CDR1 is SGHRS and CDR2 YFSETQ. CDR3 DNA: TGCGCCAGCACCCTTGGGGGTCCGAATGAAAAACTGTTTTTT. This sequence encodes CASTLGGPNEKLFF. Full variable domain (remainder filled in from reference TRBV5-1 and TRBJ1-4): KAGVTQTPRYLIKTRGQQVTLSCSPISGHRSVSWYQQTPGQGLQFLFEYFSETQRNKGNFPGRFSGRQFSNSRSEMNVSTLELGDSALYLCASTLGGPNEKLFFGSGTQLSVL.

The CDR3 DNA follows: TGCGCCAGCAGCTTGGTGGGGGGGGCAGGACAGGGCTACTACAATGAGCAGTTCTTC. Translating it yields CASSLVGGAGQGYYNEQFF. The J gene is TRBJ2-1, the V gene TRBV5-1; D possibly corresponds to TRBD1 (8 bases). The CDR3 is 19 residues long. Germline loops: CDR1 SGHRS, CDR2 YFSETQ. The V gene lost 0 bases and the J gene lost 3 bases, with 22 bases spanning the gap.

This clonotype was detected ten times or more. The V call is TRBV20-1, the J call TRBJ2-3; D uncertain. CDR1 DFQATT and CDR2 SNEGSKA come from the germline V gene (reference sequence). With 6 bases removed from V and 3 bases from J, the gap between germline ends came to 13 bases. The CDR3 consists of 13 residues. CDR3 sequence: CSAPRSGTDTQYF. DNA for the CDR3: TGCAGTGCCCCGAGGAGTGGGACAGATACGCAGTATTTT.

This clonotype has just a few counts. The chain joins TRBV4-3 to TRBJ2-1, with 10 bases matching TRBD2. The germline V gene encodes CDR1 LGHNA and CDR2 YSLEER. The CDR3 sequence is 17 residues long. V dropped 2 bases and J dropped 5; count of bases not matched to a gene: 9. The DNA of the CDR3 is TGCGCCAGCAGCCAACAGCGGGGGGGCCCACTCCACAATGAGCAGTTCTTC. This gives the protein CASSQQRGGPLHNEQFF.

The chain employs TRBV21-1 and TRBJ1-1; the table calls TRBD1, which could not be checked here. TRBV21-1 is marked as a pseudogene. This CDR3 is built from 15 residues. In DNA, the CDR3 is TGTGCCAGCAGCAAAGATGGGACACCTAACACTGAAGCTTTCTTT. Protein product: CASSKDGTPNTEAFF.

Ten or more counts support this clonotype. The rearrangement joins TRBV28 to TRBJ2-7; possibly TRBD1 for D (6 bases). Germline values: CDR1 MDHEN, CDR2 SYDVKM. Trimming left V 5 bases short and J 2 bases short, with 13 bases between. The CDR3 contains 14 residues. The CDR3 DNA follows: TGTGCCAGCAGTACTCCGGACAGAGCCTACGAGCAGTACTTC. Protein product: CASSTPDRAYEQYF. Combining the CDR3 with reference TRBV28 and TRBJ2-7 gives the whole variable domain DVKVTQSSRYLVKRTGEKVFLECVQDMDHENMFWYRQDPGLGLRLIYFSYDVKMKEKGDIPEGYSVSREKKERFSLILESASTNQTSMYLCASSTPDRAYEQYFGPGTRLTVT.

This clonotype was detected only a few times. The chain employs TRBV5-6 and TRBJ1-2; D uncertain. CDR3 length: 13 amino acids. The germline V gene encodes CDR1 SGHDT and CDR2 YYEEEE. V was shortened by 5 bases and J by 7 bases, with 15 bases between the two germline ends. The CDR3 reads CASRPGPRRGYTF. In nucleotides, the CDR3 is TGTGCCAGCAGGCCGGGCCCTCGACGTGGCTACACCTTC.

This clonotype came up a few times. V gene TRBV15 combines with J gene TRBJ1-2, with no clear D. V gave up 0 bases and J gave up 3 bases, with 8 bases separating them. CDR3 length: 14 residues. CDR1 and CDR2 (germline): LNHNV, YYDKDF (reference sequence). The CDR3 bases are TGTGCCACCAGCAGAGATCTGTCTTACTATGGCTACACCTTC. Translation: CATSRDLSYYGYTF.